These T cell receptor beta chains were read from a single sample in a study of tumour-infiltrating T cells in Burkitt lymphoma. Using immunoSEQ multiplex PCR, the repertoire was profiled, and TCRdb retains in-frame clones only, with some absent. The repertoire consists of 45,000 to 60,000 clones, with about a third occurring once and the leading ten covering under 3.5%. Sequencing was done on a sample of tumor tissue. The receptors here all came from a human donor with Burkitt lymphoma. Each CDR3 is given without its conserved first and last residue.

J | V | CDR3
TRBJ2-7 | TRBV10-2 | ASRPGAGYEQY
TRBJ2-5 | TRBV7-9 | ASSLLAGQETQY
TRBJ1-5 | TRBV6-5 | ASRQGYNQPQH
TRBJ2-2 | TRBV12-5 | ASGTGTVSGELF
TRBJ2-5 | TRBV6-5 | ASRGPFGAMETQY
TRBJ1-5 | TRBV15 | ATSRGLTGGVRQPQH
TRBJ2-1 | TRBV5-6 | ASSFPPRGGREQF
TRBJ2-2 | TRBV7-9 | ASSLNTGELF
TRBJ1-5 | TRBV5-6 | ASSRGAGQPQH
TRBJ1-2 | TRBV19 | ASSIEMDRGGYT
TRBJ2-5 | TRBV5-4 | ASSLASNKETQY
TRBJ2-5 | TRBV5-6 | ASSLRASGGPETQY
TRBJ2-5 | TRBV9 | ASSVEPLALQETQY
TRBJ1-5 | TRBV19 | ASSPDYQGGRYQPQH
TRBJ2-2 | TRBV4-2 | ASSQGTGLNTGELF
TRBJ1-5 | TRBV2 | ASSVQNNQPQH
TRBJ2-7 | TRBV2 | ASVNRAHEQY
TRBJ1-6 | TRBV5-1 | ASSLAEGDTDNSPLH
TRBJ2-5 | TRBV5-4 | ASSQEIQGETQY
TRBJ2-5 | TRBV6-1 | ASSEGADGQQETQY
TRBJ1-5 | TRBV10-3 | AISGQSDQPQH
TRBJ1-6 | TRBV10-3 | AISESRTGRDSPLH
TRBJ2-2 | TRBV5-1 | ASSLDSGTGELF
TRBJ1-3 | TRBV7-9 | ASSAGYGNTIY
TRBJ1-4 | TRBV5-1 | ASSVGVNEKLF
TRBJ1-2 | TRBV4-1 | ASRPGQSSHGYT